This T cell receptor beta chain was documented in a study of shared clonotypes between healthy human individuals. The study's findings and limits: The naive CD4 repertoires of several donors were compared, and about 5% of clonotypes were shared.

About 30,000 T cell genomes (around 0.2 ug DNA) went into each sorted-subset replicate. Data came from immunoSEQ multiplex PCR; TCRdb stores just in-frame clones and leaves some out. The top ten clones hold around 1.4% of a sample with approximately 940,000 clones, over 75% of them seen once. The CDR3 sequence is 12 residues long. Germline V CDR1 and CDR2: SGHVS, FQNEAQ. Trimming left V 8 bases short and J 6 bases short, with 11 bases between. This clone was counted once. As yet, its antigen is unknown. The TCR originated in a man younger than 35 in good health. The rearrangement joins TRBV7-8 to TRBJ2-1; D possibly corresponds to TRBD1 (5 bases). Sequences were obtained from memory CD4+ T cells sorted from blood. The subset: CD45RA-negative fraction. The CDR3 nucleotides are TGTGCCAGCTGCCTGACAGTCAATGAGCAGTTCTTC. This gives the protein CASCLTVNEQFF.